This T cell receptor beta chain was identified in a study of control samples from healthy donors and cancer patients. The table came from immunoSEQ multiplex PCR; TCRdb's copy has only in-frame clones and leaves some out. The data contain about 140,000 clones, 88% of them singletons. This CDR3 region has 10 residues. CDR1 MDHEN and CDR2 SYDVKM come from the germline V gene. V was shortened by 3 bases and J by 8 bases, with 4 bases between the two germline ends. This TCR was sampled from a woman in her twenties or thirties in good health. This sequence joins TRBV28 and TRBJ1-2, with D unresolved. Sequencing was done on a sample of blood. The CDR3 protein is CASSFRGYTF. The CDR3 DNA is TGTGCCAGCAGTTTTAGGGGCTACACCTTC.